Below, 21 T cell receptor beta chains from the same sample are listed, as sequenced in a study of blood T cell repertoires in COVID-19. Here immunoSEQ multiplex PCR was the method, and the copy in TCRdb shows in-frame clones only, minus some. The profile shows 400,000 to 450,000 clones, 89% of them singletons. The specimen sequenced was peripheral blood. Receptor source: a woman aged 40-49 years with COVID-19, enrolled during active disease.

This clone was counted once. The rearrangement joins TRBV7-6 to TRBJ1-2; TRBD1 matches at 8 bases. The trim removed 1 base at V and 5 bases at J, leaving 9 bases unmatched. CDR3 length: 16 amino acids. The germline CDR1 and CDR2 sequences are SGHVS and FNYEAQ. CDR3 nucleotides: TGTGCCAGCAGCTTAGTCCCCAGGGGGCAGGATTATGGCTACACCTTC. This translates into CASSLVPRGQDYGYTF.

This chain links TRBV6-5 with TRBJ1-1; TRBD1 matches 8 bases. The V segment lost 1 base and the J segment 6 bases; nucleotides outside the gene matches: 7. The CDR3 runs 15 residues. The germline CDR1 and CDR2 sequences are MNHEY and SVGAGI. As DNA, the CDR3 is TGTGCCAGCAGTTACTTGGGGCAGGGGGCGCCTGAAGCTTTCTTT. Translation: CASSYLGQGAPEAFF.

The chain couples TRBV9 to TRBJ1-2; D might be TRBD1 (6 bases). CDR1 is SGDLS, CDR2 YYNGEE, per germline. The CDR3 has 15 residues. V gave up 0 bases and J gave up 5 bases, with 14 bases separating them. CDR3 protein: CASSVGGTGSYGYTF. CDR3 DNA: TGTGCCAGCAGCGTAGGAGGAACAGGGAGTTATGGCTACACCTTC.

In this sample, this clone turned up a few times. The V call is TRBV7-3, the J call TRBJ2-5; possible D gene TRBD1, 5 bases. V lost 5 bases and J 5 bases, leaving 12 bases between the germline ends. Per the germline V gene, CDR1 is SGHTA and CDR2 is FQGTGA. This CDR3 spans 13 amino acids. In DNA form, the CDR3 reads TGTGCCAGCAGCCCAGGGCGAGAGGAGACCCAGTACTTC. Protein product: CASSPGREETQYF.

The chain recombines TRBV19 with TRBJ1-6, with TRBD1 as a possible D gene (5 bases). There are 18 residues in the CDR3. V lost 4 bases and J lost 7, with 23 bases in between. The V gene's germline CDR1 is LNHDA and CDR2 SQIVND (reference sequence). The CDR3 here is CASSTHRTGGIRNSPLHF. Here the CDR3 DNA reads TGTGCCAGTAGTACGCACCGGACCGGGGGGATAAGGAATTCACCCCTCCACTTT.

The genes are TRBV19 and TRBJ1-1; unclear D gene. Germline lookup yields CDR1 LNHDA and CDR2 SQIVND (reference sequence). V dropped 0 bases and J dropped 7 bases, with 12 bases sitting between them. CDR3 size: 14 residues. The CDR3 nucleotides read TGTGCCAGTAGTATAGATCAGGTCCGGGGTGAAGCTTTCTTT. The encoded protein is CASSIDQVRGEAFF. Filled out from reference TRBV19 and TRBJ1-1, the complete variable domain reads DGGITQSPKYLFRKEGQNVTLSCEQNLNHDAMYWYRQDPGQGLRLIYYSQIVNDFQKGDIAEGYSVSREKKESFPLTVTSAQKNPTAFYLCASSIDQVRGEAFFGQGTRLTVV.

The chain employs TRBV19 and TRBJ2-3; 10 bases are a match to TRBD2. The length of the CDR3 is 19 residues. The germline V gene encodes CDR1 LNHDA and CDR2 SQIVND (reference sequence). Germline trimming cut 9 bases from V and 0 bases from J; bases unmatched to any gene: 18. The CDR3 is CASIRLAGDSVRSTDTQYF. The CDR3 DNA reads TGTGCCAGCATCCGCCTAGCGGGAGATTCTGTCCGGAGCACAGATACGCAGTATTTT.

The chain joins TRBV7-2 to TRBJ1-4; D is unclear. The germline V gene has CDR1 SGHTA and CDR2 FQGNSA. The CDR3 spans 17 residues. Trimming removed 5 bases at V and 2 bases at J, with 18 bases between. The chain's CDR3 is CASSPLLGYATNEKLFF. As DNA, the CDR3 is TGTGCCAGCAGCCCACTGCTGGGCTATGCGACTAATGAAAAACTGTTTTTT. The full variable domain, rest sourced from reference TRBV7-2 and TRBJ1-4, is GAGVSQSPSNKVTEKGKDVELRCDPISGHTALYWYRQSLGQGLEFLIYFQGNSAPDKSGLPSDRFSAERTGGSVSTLTIQRTQQEDSAVYLCASSPLLGYATNEKLFFGSGTQLSVL.

In this sample, this clone turned up once. This chain connects TRBV21-1 to TRBJ2-7; TRBD2 was called by the table and not checked on the DNA. TRBV21-1 is a listed pseudogene. The CDR3 is 22 residues long. In nucleotides, the CDR3 is TGTGCCAGCAGCAAAGCGAGAAGAAGGACTAGCGGGGGGGCCCAAAGAGCCTACGAGCAGTACTTC. Translated, it gives CASSKARRRTSGGAQRAYEQYF.

V gene TRBV7-9 combines with J gene TRBJ1-2; perhaps TRBD1 as D (6 bases). The CDR3 covers 15 residues. The germline V gene encodes CDR1 SEHNR and CDR2 FQNEAQ (reference sequence). V lost 1 base to trimming and J lost 6 bases, with 15 bases between them. The CDR3 region is CASSLVSGGLHGYTF. The CDR3 DNA sequence: TGTGCCAGCAGCTTAGTTAGTGGGGGCCTCCATGGCTACACCTTC.

The table lists this clone with a count of one. The CDR3: CASSVDGWGINTEAFF. The CDR3 nucleotides read TGTGCCAGCAGCGTAGATGGTTGGGGCATAAACACTGAAGCTTTCTTT. This chain uses TRBV9 with TRBJ1-1, with D perhaps matching TRBD1 (5 bases). Germline-derived CDR1 and CDR2 are SGDLS and YYNGEE. The CDR3 contains 16 residues. V was clipped by 0 bases and J by 2 bases, with 14 bases between them.

The V call is TRBV7-9, the J call TRBJ1-2; D might be TRBD1 (5 bases). The V end was cut by 5 bases, the J end by 4 bases, with 14 bases between. The CDR3 contains 14 residues. The germline gives CDR1 SEHNR, CDR2 FQNEAQ (reference sequence). CDR3 amino acids: CASSPDNGGYGYTF. The CDR3 DNA is TGTGCCAGCAGCCCAGACAACGGGGGCTATGGCTACACCTTC.

V and J are TRBV28 and TRBJ1-1; tentative D call: TRBD1 (5 bases). Between the trimmed V and J ends, which lost 2 bases and 11 bases, there was a span of 12 bases. This CDR3 spans 12 amino acids. CDR1 MDHEN and CDR2 SYDVKM come from the germline V gene. CDR3 amino acids: CASSLQAGSAFF. The CDR3 nucleotides are TGTGCCAGCAGTTTACAAGCAGGGTCCGCTTTCTTT.

The V call is TRBV4-3, the J call TRBJ1-2; D unclear. This CDR3 comprises 17 residues. The ends were cut back, 1 base at V and 1 base at J, with 16 bases in the middle. The germline CDR1 and CDR2 sequences are LGHNA and YSLEER. The CDR3 DNA sequence: TGCGCCAGCAGCCAAGTCGGGGTCGGCCGGGATAACTATGGCTACACCTTC. Its translation is CASSQVGVGRDNYGYTF.

This chain joins TRBV6-1 and TRBJ1-5; no definite D call. CDR1 and CDR2 from the germline V gene are MNHNS and SASEGT. The CDR3 loop spans 17 amino acids. Trimming took 4 bases from V and 0 from J, leaving 16 bases between them. CDR3 nucleotides: TGTGCCAGCAGTGCGCTGGGAGGGCCTTATAGCAATCAGCCCCAGCATTTT. It yields the protein CASSALGGPYSNQPQHF.

The V gene is TRBV6-5, the J gene TRBJ1-2; D perhaps matches TRBD1 (5 bases). Germline V gene data show CDR1 as MNHEY and CDR2 as SVGAGI. The CDR3 is 14 residues long. Trimming left V 5 bases short and J 7 bases short, with 17 bases between. CDR3 loop: CASSKDRGMGGYTF. CDR3 nucleotide sequence: TGTGCCAGCAGTAAGGATCGGGGGATGGGTGGCTACACCTTC.

This clone was observed a single time. This chain links TRBV19 with TRBJ1-3; D is unclear. Germline loops: CDR1 LNHDA, CDR2 SQIVND (reference sequence). This CDR3 has 14 residues. Trimming removed 3 bases from V and 0 bases from J, with 6 bases in between. DNA for the CDR3: TGTGCCAGTAGTATCAGCGGCTCTGGAAACACCATATATTTT. It is translated as CASSISGSGNTIYF. The full variable domain, completed using reference TRBV19 and TRBJ1-3, is DGGITQSPKYLFRKEGQNVTLSCEQNLNHDAMYWYRQDPGQGLRLIYYSQIVNDFQKGDIAEGYSVSREKKESFPLTVTSAQKNPTAFYLCASSISGSGNTIYFGEGSWLTVV.

The chain uses TRBV14 and TRBJ2-5; TRBD1 aligns across 11 bases. Germline CDR1 is SGHDN and CDR2 is FVKESK. CDR3 length: 16 residues. V gave up 3 bases and J gave up 5 bases; unmatched junction bases: 8. The chain's CDR3 is CASSHQGQGVRETQYF. Written as DNA, the CDR3 is TGTGCCAGCAGCCACCAGGGACAGGGGGTTCGGGAGACCCAGTACTTC.

The chain links TRBV5-1 to TRBJ1-2; D is perhaps TRBD1 (5 bases). Trimming shortened V by 0 bases and J by 7 bases, and 19 bases separated the two germline ends. CDR1 is SGHRS and CDR2 is YFSETQ in the germline V gene. The CDR3 consists of 16 residues. The CDR3, as DNA: TGCGCCAGCAGCTTGGCTTGGCGGCAGGGAAGAGTTGGCTACACCTTC. It encodes CASSLAWRQGRVGYTF.

The chain employs TRBV7-2 and TRBJ1-2; the D gene is possibly TRBD1 (5 bases). Germline CDR1 and CDR2: SGHTA and FQGNSA. The ends were cut back, 7 bases at V and 8 bases at J, with 26 bases in the middle. The CDR3 sequence is 16 residues long. CDR3 nucleotide sequence: TGTGCCAGCATCAATAGTCAACCACCCAGGGAAAAAGGCTACACCTTC. Encoded protein: CASINSQPPREKGYTF.

The genes are TRBV11-3 and TRBJ2-2; 8 bases line up with TRBD1. This CDR3 region has 15 residues. Per germline, CDR1 SGHNT and CDR2 YENEEA. The V gene end was trimmed by 5 bases and the J gene end by 9 bases; junction bases not matched to a gene: 11. The CDR3 protein is CASSPGTGLPRELFF. The DNA for the CDR3 is TGTGCCAGCAGCCCCGGGACAGGACTTCCCCGGGAGCTGTTTTTT.